This T cell receptor beta chain was captured by sequencing in a study of cytomegalovirus exposure and HLA in healthy donors. Overall study results and limits: The classifier reportedly diagnosed cytomegalovirus status with high specificity and sensitivity.

A few counts support this clone. Its antigen is as yet unknown. Trimming stripped 2 bases from V and 6 bases from J, with 12 bases between. The germline V gene has CDR1 MDHEN and CDR2 SYDVKM. The CDR3 contains 14 residues. PCR employed 60 Vbeta and 13 Jbeta primers. Data came from immunoSEQ multiplex PCR; TCRdb stores just in-frame clones and leaves some out. Of roughly 140,000 clones listed, approximately 73% are singletons. The sequenced sample consisted of PBMCs. This TCR was sampled from a human donor in good health. The chain has TRBV28 and TRBJ2-3, with D possibly matching TRBD1 (6 bases). The CDR3 here is CASSLDNRADTQYF. For the CDR3, the DNA is TGTGCCAGCAGTTTAGATAACAGGGCGGATACGCAGTATTTT.